A single sample gave rise to the 27 T cell receptor beta chains below, sequenced in a study of early T cells in non-severe SARS-CoV-2 infection. A single record per CDR3 protein comes from TCRdb applying MiXCR to the 5' RACE reads. The sample lists 97,000 or so distinct CDR3 sequences, over 10% occurring once. The sample taken for sequencing was whole blood. The source is an adult who was a healthcare worker with PCR-confirmed SARS-CoV-2 infection or an uninfected control (not recorded which).

This clonotype was seen many times. The chain carries TRBV7-9 and TRBJ2-1; D is tentatively TRBD1 or TRBD2 (5 bases each). Germline CDR1 and CDR2: SEHNR and FQNEAQ (reference sequence). This CDR3 comprises 16 residues. V lost 4 bases and J 7 bases, leaving 20 bases between the germline ends. The CDR3 loop reads CASSYSGAGRSNEQFF. CDR3 sequence (DNA): TGTGCCAGCAGCTATTCCGGGGCGGGTAGATCAAATGAGCAGTTCTTC.

The sample holds a few counts of this clonotype. The chain combines TRBV2 with TRBJ1-1, with a tentative D call TRBD1 (5 bases). The CDR3 sequence is 14 residues long. V shed 6 bases and J shed 6 bases, with 17 bases lying between them. CDR1 SNHLY and CDR2 FYNNEI come from the germline V gene. CDR3 sequence: CASSSRWGGAEAFF. In nucleotides, the CDR3 is TGTGCCAGCAGCTCGAGATGGGGGGGAGCTGAAGCTTTCTTT.

This clonotype occurred a few times. The genes are TRBV7-9 and TRBJ2-3, with 9 bases aligning to TRBD2. The germline CDR1 and CDR2 sequences are SEHNR and FQNEAQ (reference sequence). The CDR3 has 15 amino acids. V gave up 8 bases and J gave up 4 bases; unmatched junction bases: 10. The DNA for the CDR3 is TGTGCCAGCCGCCACATAGCGGGAGTTTCAGATACGCAGTATTTT. Its translation is CASRHIAGVSDTQYF.

As regards this clonotype: A much bigger clone sits one base away, suggesting this may be a read error. The chain recombines TRBV27 with TRBJ1-5; D call uncertain. CDR3 length: 14 residues. CDR1 is MNHEY and CDR2 is SMNVEV in the germline V gene (reference sequence). The CDR3 here is CASSLRDSNQPLHF. In DNA, the CDR3 is TGTGCCAGCAGTTTAAGGGATAGCAATCAGCCCCTGCATTTT.

This clonotype was detected only once. The chain has TRBV2 and TRBJ2-1; D is possibly TRBD2 (6 bases). V dropped 8 bases and J dropped 5 bases, with 16 bases sitting between them. Germline assignment: CDR1 SNHLY and CDR2 FYNNEI. The length of the CDR3 is 14 residues. CDR3 in DNA: TGTGCCAGCTGGGGACTGAATGCCCACAATGAGCAGTTCTTC. Translating gives CASWGLNAHNEQFF.

There are a few counts of this clonotype. V gene TRBV2 combines with J gene TRBJ2-7; the D is unclear. Looked up from germline, CDR1 is SNHLY and CDR2 is FYNNEI. Trimming left V 7 bases short and J 5 bases short, with 12 bases between. The CDR3 has 12 residues. CDR3 residues: CASTLSTHEQYF. CDR3 sequence (DNA): TGTGCCAGCACGCTGAGTACCCACGAGCAGTACTTC.

This clonotype was recorded a few times. The chain recombines TRBV14 with TRBJ2-2; 10 nucleotides align to TRBD2. The CDR3 runs to 16 residues. Germline V lookup: CDR1 SGHDN, CDR2 FVKESK. V was pared by 4 bases and J by 4 bases, with 6 bases of the junction left unmatched. CDR3 sequence reads: CASSPLAGAVTGELFF. In DNA, the CDR3 is TGTGCCAGCAGCCCCCTAGCGGGAGCCGTCACCGGGGAGCTGTTTTTT.

In its sample, this clonotype was seen a few times. This chain links TRBV11-2 with TRBJ2-3, with D hard to call. There are 16 residues in the CDR3. The ends were cut back, 1 base at V and 1 base at J, with 12 bases in the middle. Germline V gene data show CDR1 as SGHAT and CDR2 as FQNNGV. The CDR3 coding sequence is TGTGCCAGCAGCTTAGCCCTTTCGGACGGCACAGATACGCAGTATTTT. Residues: CASSLALSDGTDTQYF.

J is TRBJ2-1 and V is TRBV27, with 7 bases aligning to TRBD1. The germline V gene has CDR1 MNHEY and CDR2 SMNVEV (reference sequence). CDR3 size: 15 residues. After removal of 6 bases from V and 4 bases from J, the junction contained 9 bases not matched to a gene. As DNA, the CDR3 is TGTGCCAGCAGCCCTCGACAGGGCAGGTACAATGAGCAGTTCTTC. This sequence encodes CASSPRQGRYNEQFF.

A few counts support this clonotype. The genes are TRBV10-3 and TRBJ1-5, with 7 positions matching TRBD1. The CDR3 is 15 amino acids. Germline CDR1 is ENHRY and CDR2 is SYGVKD. With V trimmed by 0 bases and J by 3 bases, 2 bases remained unmatched. The CDR3 DNA reads as TGTGCCATCAGTGAGTCGACAGGGAACAATCAGCCCCAGCATTTT. Translation: CAISESTGNNQPQHF.

This clonotype was observed a few times. The chain employs TRBV7-2 and TRBJ2-3; D not resolved. The germline V gene encodes CDR1 SGHTA and CDR2 FQGNSA. V was pared by 6 bases and J by 0 bases, with 16 bases between. The CDR3 consists of 16 residues. The CDR3 DNA reads as TGTGCCAGCAGTCTAATTAGCTCCGGAAGCACAGATACGCAGTATTTT. The encoded protein is CASSLISSGSTDTQYF.

This clonotype appeared many times. The genes are TRBV28 and TRBJ1-1; D is ambiguous. The CDR3 sequence is 13 residues long. V was shortened by 6 bases and J by 4 bases, with 12 bases between the two germline ends. Germline V gene lookup returns CDR1 MDHEN and CDR2 SYDVKM. CDR3 sequence: CASSTKRGTEAFF. In nucleotides, the CDR3 is TGTGCCAGCAGCACCAAAAGAGGCACTGAAGCTTTCTTT.

This clonotype was seen at least ten times. This chain connects TRBV7-9 to TRBJ2-3, with no clear D. This CDR3 has 13 residues. Deletions cut 2 bases from V and 5 bases from J, with 8 bases between. Germline CDR1 SEHNR, CDR2 FQNEAQ (reference sequence). The CDR3 nucleotides are TGTGCCAGCAGCTTACGAGCGAGAGATACGCAGTATTTT. Translated, it gives CASSLRARDTQYF.

At least ten counts were recorded for this clonotype. The J gene is TRBJ1-4, the V gene TRBV6-1; possible D gene TRBD1, 6 bases. Germline V gene data show CDR1 as MNHNS and CDR2 as SASEGT. V was clipped by 1 base and J by 8 bases, with 14 bases between them. This CDR3 comprises 15 residues. This CDR3 reads CASSEDPWTAEKLFF. The CDR3 DNA reads TGTGCCAGCAGTGAAGACCCTTGGACAGCCGAAAAACTGTTTTTT.

This clonotype was detected many times. In DNA form, the CDR3 reads TGTGCCAGCAGCTTAAGCGGCGGTCGATCCACAGATACGCAGTATTTT. Its translation is CASSLSGGRSTDTQYF. The chain has TRBV7-9 and TRBJ2-3; D is possibly TRBD2 (5 bases). This CDR3 spans 16 amino acids. Germline lookup yields CDR1 SEHNR and CDR2 FQNEAQ (reference sequence). Trimming removed 2 bases from V and 2 bases from J, with 14 bases in between.

This clonotype was seen at least ten times. V gene TRBV5-1 combines with J gene TRBJ2-7, with 7 bases aligning to TRBD1. This CDR3 spans 15 amino acids. Germline V gene data show CDR1 as SGHRS and CDR2 as YFSETQ. With 2 bases clipped from V and 0 bases from J, the junction kept 5 bases outside the gene matches. The CDR3 region is CASSFLTGSSYEQYF. The DNA for the CDR3 is TGCGCCAGCAGCTTCCTGACAGGGAGCTCCTACGAGCAGTACTTC.

This clonotype has ten or more counts. The rearrangement links TRBV5-4 to TRBJ2-7; weak D call: TRBD2 (6 bases). CDR1 is SGHNT, CDR2 YYREEE, per germline (reference sequence). The CDR3 spans 14 residues. The V gene lost 4 bases and the J gene lost 0 bases, with 11 bases spanning the gap. The CDR3 is CASSLGGSSYEQYF. The DNA for the CDR3 is TGTGCCAGCAGCCTGGGGGGTAGCTCCTACGAGCAGTACTTC.

This clonotype was detected a few times. The genes are TRBV3-1 and TRBJ1-2, with D perhaps TRBD1 (6 bases). The CDR3 has 15 amino acids. Germline-derived CDR1 and CDR2 are LGHDT and YNNKEL (reference sequence). Trimming cost V 0 bases and J 2 bases, with 10 bases left between them. The CDR3 DNA reads as TGTGCCAGCAGCCAAGACAGGGGACCAAACTATGGCTACACCTTC. This gives the protein CASSQDRGPNYGYTF.

This clonotype appeared many times. V gene TRBV5-1 combines with J gene TRBJ2-7; 12 nucleotides align to TRBD2. Trimming removed 4 bases from V and 11 bases from J; junction bases left unmatched: 13. Per germline, CDR1 SGHRS and CDR2 YFSETQ. This CDR3 region has 15 residues. The CDR3 region is CASSLIPLAGGWKYF. In DNA form, the CDR3 reads TGCGCCAGCAGCCTCATCCCTCTAGCGGGAGGGTGGAAGTACTTC.

The rearrangement uses TRBV20-1 and TRBJ2-1; D perhaps matches TRBD2 (5 bases). CDR3 length: 11 amino acids. V lost 6 bases, J lost 10 bases, and 13 bases lay in between. Germline values: CDR1 DFQATT, CDR2 SNEGSKA (reference sequence). The CDR3 DNA is TGCAGTGCGCAGCCGACGGGGGAGCAGTTCTTC. Its translation: CSAQPTGEQFF.

This clonotype was counted between two and nine times. The V gene is TRBV4-1, the J gene TRBJ2-7; 12 positions match TRBD2. The CDR3 covers 16 residues. Germline CDR1 is MGHRA and CDR2 is YSYEKL. V lost 3 bases and J lost 3; bases outside the gene matches: 6. This chain's CDR3 is CASSQAPTSGSYEQYF. The DNA for the CDR3 is TGCGCCAGCAGCCAGGCCCCGACTAGCGGGAGCTACGAGCAGTACTTC.

This clonotype was counted many times. The V call is TRBV14, the J call TRBJ2-1; TRBD2 matches at 13 bases. The ends lost 3 bases at V and 10 bases at J; junction bases unmatched: 9. The germline CDR1 and CDR2 sequences are SGHDN and FVKESK. The CDR3 is 16 amino acids. CDR3 sequence: CASSQRTSGRLNEQFF. DNA of the CDR3: TGTGCCAGCAGCCAGAGGACTAGCGGGAGATTAAACGAGCAGTTCTTC.

J is TRBJ2-1 and V is TRBV20-1; the match to TRBD2 covers 9 bases. Trimming took 7 bases from V and 9 from J; bases not matched to a gene: 16. The CDR3 totals 15 residues. The V gene's germline CDR1 is DFQATT and CDR2 SNEGSKA (reference sequence). This CDR3 is CSGLGIAGVIGEQFF. CDR3 coding DNA: TGCAGTGGGTTGGGTATAGCGGGAGTGATCGGTGAGCAGTTCTTC.

This clonotype was counted only a few times. The genes are TRBV20-1 and TRBJ1-5; 7 bases are shared with TRBD1. In germline, CDR1 is DFQATT, CDR2 SNEGSKA (reference sequence). J was trimmed by 1 base and V by 6 bases; bases with no gene match: 15. This CDR3 region has 17 residues. CDR3 sequence reads: CSALTGNVWASNQPQHF. CDR3 in DNA: TGCAGTGCACTGACAGGGAACGTTTGGGCCAGCAATCAGCCCCAGCATTTT.

The rearrangement uses TRBV6-5 and TRBJ2-2, with 9 bases aligning to TRBD2. Germline V gives CDR1 MNHEY, CDR2 SVGAGI. This CDR3 has 16 residues. With 2 bases clipped from V and 5 bases from J, the junction kept 6 bases outside the gene matches. The CDR3 protein is CASSYRRAGGTGELFF. The CDR3 nucleotides are TGTGCCAGCAGTTACCGTCGGGCGGGAGGGACCGGGGAGCTGTTTTTT.

This clonotype was counted ten times or more. The rearrangement joins TRBV20-1 to TRBJ1-1; D might be TRBD1 (5 bases). This CDR3 contains 15 residues. Looked up from germline, CDR1 is DFQATT and CDR2 is SNEGSKA (reference sequence). The germline V and J ends were trimmed by 6 bases and 8 bases, with 25 bases remaining between them. The CDR3 DNA is TGCAGTGCCATATGGGGTATCGGACACCCTGGGGAAGCTTTCTTT. This encodes CSAIWGIGHPGEAFF.

The rearrangement joins TRBV3-1 to TRBJ2-3; D not resolved. CDR3 length equals 14 residues. CDR1 is LGHDT and CDR2 is YNNKEL in the germline V gene (reference sequence). Trimming shortened V by 3 bases and J by 6 bases, and 13 bases separated the two germline ends. This CDR3 reads CASSQFNYLDTQYF. CDR3 nucleotide sequence: TGTGCCAGCAGCCAGTTTAACTATCTGGATACGCAGTATTTT.